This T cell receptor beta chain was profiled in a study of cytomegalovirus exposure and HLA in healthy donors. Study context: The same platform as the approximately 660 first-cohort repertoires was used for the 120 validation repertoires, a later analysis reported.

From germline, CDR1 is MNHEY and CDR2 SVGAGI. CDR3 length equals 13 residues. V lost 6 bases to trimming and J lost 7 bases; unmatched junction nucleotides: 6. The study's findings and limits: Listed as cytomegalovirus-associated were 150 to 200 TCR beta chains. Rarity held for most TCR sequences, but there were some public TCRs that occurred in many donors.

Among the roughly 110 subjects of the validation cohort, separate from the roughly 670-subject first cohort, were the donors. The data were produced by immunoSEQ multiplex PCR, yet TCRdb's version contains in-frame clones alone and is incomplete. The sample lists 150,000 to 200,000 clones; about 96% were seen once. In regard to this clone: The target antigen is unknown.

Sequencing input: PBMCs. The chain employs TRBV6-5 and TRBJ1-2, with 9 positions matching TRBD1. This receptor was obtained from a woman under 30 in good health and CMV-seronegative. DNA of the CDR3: TGTGCCAGCAGCAAATGGACAGGGGTTGGCTACACCTTC. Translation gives CASSKWTGVGYTF.